The sequence of this T cell receptor (beta chain) was determined in a study of human CD8 memory T cell subsets. UMI-labeled 5' RACE was used, and it produced the TCR beta libraries. TCRdb derives one entry per CDR3 protein from the 5' RACE reads, leaving out DNA. The listing records thousands of distinct CDR3 sequences. It was negative magnetic separation that enriched the total CD8+ T cells. The sample comprised CD8+ effector memory T cells (TEM) sorted from PBMCs. Noted subset: effector memory CD8 T cells, CCR7- CD45RO+ CD95+. The receptor's source is a human donor in good health.

The CDR3 sequence is CASSLAVVRTGVMDEQFF. This sequence joins TRBV5-5 and TRBJ2-1; TCRdb lists TRBD1, though no DNA is available to test this call. CDR1 is SGHKS and CDR2 is YYEKEE in the germline V gene (reference sequence). This CDR3 spans 18 amino acids.